Following are 9 T cell receptor beta chains from one sample sequenced in a study of cytomegalovirus exposure and HLA in healthy donors. The study ran its PCR with 60 Vbeta and 13 Jbeta primers. Clones were read by immunoSEQ multiplex PCR, and TCRdb kept only the in-frame ones, dropping some. Of under 150,000 clones listed, around 77% are singletons. Specimen: PBMCs. These receptors all come from a woman aged 60-75 years in good health and CMV-seronegative.

The V and J genes are TRBV14 and TRBJ1-2, with 12 bases that match TRBD1. Germline V gene lookup returns CDR1 SGHDN and CDR2 FVKESK. V shed 4 bases, J shed 5 bases, and the junction held 8 bases outside the gene matches. The CDR3 consists of 16 residues. CDR3 bases: TGTGCCAGCAGCCCGACCGGGACAGGGGGCGGTTATGGCTACACCTTC. Its translation: CASSPTGTGGGYGYTF.

This rearrangement joins TRBV7-9 to TRBJ2-7; D remains ambiguous. The CDR3 totals 11 residues. Germline lookup yields CDR1 SEHNR and CDR2 FQNEAQ (reference sequence). The V gene lost 4 bases and the J gene lost 2 bases, with 3 bases spanning the gap. CDR3 region: CASSSAYEQYF. The CDR3 DNA reads as TGTGCCAGCAGCTCAGCCTACGAGCAGTACTTC.

This rearrangement joins TRBV29-1 to TRBJ2-1; D remains unclear. CDR1 and CDR2 (germline): SQVTM, ANQGSEA. This CDR3 has 13 amino acids. The V gene lost 6 bases and the J gene lost 0 bases, with 9 bases spanning the gap. The CDR3 here is CSVDTSSYNEQFF. As DNA, the CDR3 is TGCAGCGTAGACACGAGCTCCTACAATGAGCAGTTCTTC.

CDR3 loop: CASSIGTVANEKLFF. The CDR3 bases are TGTGCCAGTAGTATCGGGACAGTGGCTAATGAAAAACTGTTTTTT. The chain links TRBV19 to TRBJ1-4, with 7 bases identical to TRBD1. V lost 3 bases, J lost 3 bases, and 4 bases stayed unmatched. Germline CDR1 LNHDA, CDR2 SQIVND (reference sequence). This CDR3 is built from 15 residues.

The chain joins TRBV7-3 to TRBJ2-1; D may be TRBD2 (5 bases). CDR3 length equals 14 residues. V lost 5 bases, J lost 8 bases, and 16 bases lay in between. Germline lookup yields CDR1 SGHTA and CDR2 FQGTGA. The CDR3 spells CASSPLGIRDEQFF. The CDR3 DNA reads as TGTGCCAGCAGCCCTCTCGGGATTAGGGATGAGCAGTTCTTC. The full variable domain, completed using reference TRBV7-3 and TRBJ2-1, is GAGVSQTPSNKVTEKGKYVELRCDPISGHTALYWYRQSLGQGPEFLIYFQGTGAADDSGLPNDRFFAVRPEGSVSTLKIQRTERGDSAVYLCASSPLGIRDEQFFGPGTRLTVL.

The chain links TRBV14 to TRBJ2-3; 13 bases fit TRBD2. This CDR3 is 18 amino acids long. CDR1 and CDR2 from the germline V gene are SGHDN and FVKESK. Trimming removed 0 bases from V and 3 bases from J; junction bases left unmatched: 6. This CDR3 reads CASSQDVGGLAGTDTQYF. The CDR3, as DNA: TGTGCCAGCAGCCAAGATGTGGGGGGACTAGCGGGAACAGATACGCAGTATTTT.

The chain has TRBV29-1 and TRBJ2-1; maybe TRBD2 (6 bases). This CDR3 spans 13 amino acids. Germline lookup yields CDR1 SQVTM and CDR2 ANQGSEA. Trimming left V 6 bases short and J 8 bases short, with 17 bases between. In nucleotides, the CDR3 is TGCAGCGTGGGACGGGGGTCTTACGATGAGCAGTTCTTC. It specifies CSVGRGSYDEQFF.

This sequence joins TRBV18 and TRBJ2-3; 9 bases are shared with TRBD1. This CDR3 spans 16 amino acids. The germline gives CDR1 KGHSH, CDR2 LQKENI. The V segment lost 3 bases and the J segment 3 bases; nucleotides outside the gene matches: 7. The CDR3 sequence is CASSPFGTGLTDTQYF. The CDR3 nucleotides read TGTGCCAGCTCACCCTTTGGGACAGGGCTAACAGATACGCAGTATTTT. The variable domain in full, with the rest retrieved from reference TRBV18 and TRBJ2-3, is NAGVMQNPRHLVRRRGQEARLRCSPMKGHSHVYWYRQLPEEGLKFMVYLQKENIIDESGMPKERFSAEFPKEGPSILRIQQVVRGDSAAYFCASSPFGTGLTDTQYFGPGTRLTVL.

The gene calls are TRBV5-4 and TRBJ1-1, with 7 bases that match TRBD1. The CDR3 contains 15 residues. Germline loops: CDR1 SGHNT, CDR2 YYREEE (reference sequence). J gave up 5 bases and V 0 bases, and 7 bases lay outside the gene matches. The CDR3 DNA is TGTGCCAGCAGCTTGGCCGCAGGGGGGAGTACTGAAGCTTTCTTT. Its translation is CASSLAAGGSTEAFF.